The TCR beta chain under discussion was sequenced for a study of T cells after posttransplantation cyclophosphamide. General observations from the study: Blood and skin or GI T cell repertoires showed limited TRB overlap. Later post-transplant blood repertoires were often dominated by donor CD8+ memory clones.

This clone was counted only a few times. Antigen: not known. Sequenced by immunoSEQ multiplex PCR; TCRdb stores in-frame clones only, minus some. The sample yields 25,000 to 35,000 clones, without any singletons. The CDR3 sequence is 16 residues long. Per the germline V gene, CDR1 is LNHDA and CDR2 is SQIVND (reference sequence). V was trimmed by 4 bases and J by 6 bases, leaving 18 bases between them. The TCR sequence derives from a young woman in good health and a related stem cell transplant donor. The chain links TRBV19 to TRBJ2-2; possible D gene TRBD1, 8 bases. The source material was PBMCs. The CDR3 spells CASSRDRGGLAGELFF. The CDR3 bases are TGTGCCAGTAGTAGAGACAGGGGAGGGTTGGCCGGGGAGCTGTTTTTT.